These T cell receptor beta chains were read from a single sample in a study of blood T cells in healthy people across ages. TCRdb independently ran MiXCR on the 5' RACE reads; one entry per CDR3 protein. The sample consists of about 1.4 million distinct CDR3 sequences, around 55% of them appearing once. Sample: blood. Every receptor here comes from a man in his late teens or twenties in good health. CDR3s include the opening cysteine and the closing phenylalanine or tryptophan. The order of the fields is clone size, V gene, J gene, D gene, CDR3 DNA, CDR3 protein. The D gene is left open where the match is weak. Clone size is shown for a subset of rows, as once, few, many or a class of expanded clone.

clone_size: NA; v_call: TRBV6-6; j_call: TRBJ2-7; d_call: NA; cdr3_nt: TGTGCCAGCAGGGAACCTGGTATTAGTTTTGGCGAGCAGTACTTC; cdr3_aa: CASREPGISFGEQYF
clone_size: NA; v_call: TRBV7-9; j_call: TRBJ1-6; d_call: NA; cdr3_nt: TGTGCCAGCAGCTTTGCCCGGGATAATTCACCCCTCCACTTT; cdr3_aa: CASSFARDNSPLHF
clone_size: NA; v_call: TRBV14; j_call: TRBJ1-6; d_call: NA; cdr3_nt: TGTGCCAGCAGCATACGCGGGGCCGGCAATCCACCCCTCCACTTT; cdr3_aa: CASSIRGAGNPPLHF
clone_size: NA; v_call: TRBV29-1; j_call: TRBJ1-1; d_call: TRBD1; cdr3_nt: TGCAGCGGAGAAACAGGGGGCGGAGCTTTCTTT; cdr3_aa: CSGETGGGAFF
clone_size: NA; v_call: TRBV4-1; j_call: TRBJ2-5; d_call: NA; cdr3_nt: TGCGCCAGCAGCCAAGGATCCGGACAGTTGGAGACCCAGTACTTC; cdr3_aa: CASSQGSGQLETQYF
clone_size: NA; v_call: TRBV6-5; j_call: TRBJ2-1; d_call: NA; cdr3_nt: TGTGCCAGCAAGGGTGGGAAAAGGAGGGATGAGCAGTTCTTC; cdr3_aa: CASKGGKRRDEQFF
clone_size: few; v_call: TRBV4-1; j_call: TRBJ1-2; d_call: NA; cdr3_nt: TGCGCCAGCAGCCATGTACGGGGCTACACCTTC; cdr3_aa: CASSHVRGYTF
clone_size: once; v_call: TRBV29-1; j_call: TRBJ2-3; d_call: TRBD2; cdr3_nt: TGCAGCGTCGAGGGAGCGGGGCTAGCGGGGGGGGCTACGCAGTATTTT; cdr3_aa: CSVEGAGLAGGATQYF
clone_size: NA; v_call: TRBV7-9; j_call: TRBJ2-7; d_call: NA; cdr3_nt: TGTGCCAGCAGCCCTAGAGTCGGGTCCCTATACGAGCAGTACTTC; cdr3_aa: CASSPRVGSLYEQYF
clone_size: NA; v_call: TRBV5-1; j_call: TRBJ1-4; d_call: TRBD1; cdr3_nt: TGCGCCAGCAGCTCGAAAAACGGACAGGACGTGACAACTAATGAAAAACTGTTTTTT; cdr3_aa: CASSSKNGQDVTTNEKLFF
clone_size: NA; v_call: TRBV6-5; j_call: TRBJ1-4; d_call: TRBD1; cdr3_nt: TGTGCCAGCCGGGGACAGGGTGTTGAAAAACTGTTTTTT; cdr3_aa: CASRGQGVEKLFF
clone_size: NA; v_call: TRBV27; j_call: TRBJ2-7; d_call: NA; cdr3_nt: TGTGCCAGCAGTTCAGTCTTAGCAGGAGGGCCGATCGAGCAGTACTTC; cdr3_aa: CASSSVLAGGPIEQYF
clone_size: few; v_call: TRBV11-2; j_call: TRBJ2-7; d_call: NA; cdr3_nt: TGTGCCAGCAGCGCCGGTGGGGCGACTGTTTACAATGAGCAGTACTTC; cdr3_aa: CASSAGGATVYNEQYF
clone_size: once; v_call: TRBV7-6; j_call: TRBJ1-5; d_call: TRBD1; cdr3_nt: TGTGCCAGCAGCCGAAGGGGCAGGGGGGATCAGCCCCAGCATTTT; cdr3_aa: CASSRRGRGDQPQHF
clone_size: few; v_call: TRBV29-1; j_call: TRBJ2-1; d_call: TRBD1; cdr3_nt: TGCAGCGTGGGACAGAAATTGTACAATGAGCAGTTCTTC; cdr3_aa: CSVGQKLYNEQFF
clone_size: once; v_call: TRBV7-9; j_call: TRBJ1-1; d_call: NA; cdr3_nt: TGTGCCAGCAGCTTATCTTTCGACGTGGCGATGAACACTGAAGCTTTCTTT; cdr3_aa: CASSLSFDVAMNTEAFF
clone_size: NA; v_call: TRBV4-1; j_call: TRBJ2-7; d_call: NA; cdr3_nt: TGCGCCAGCAGCCAAGTCGGGAACTACGAGCAGTACTTC; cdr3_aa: CASSQVGNYEQYF
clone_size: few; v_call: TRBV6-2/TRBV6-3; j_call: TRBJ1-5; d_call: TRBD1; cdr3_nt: TGTGCCAGCAGCCCGGACAGGGGAAATGGCAATCAGCCCCAGCATTTT; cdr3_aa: CASSPDRGNGNQPQHF
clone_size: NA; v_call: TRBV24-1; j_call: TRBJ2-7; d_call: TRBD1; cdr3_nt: TGTGCCACCAGCCGGACAGGGGAAGTGGACGAGCAGTACTTC; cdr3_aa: CATSRTGEVDEQYF
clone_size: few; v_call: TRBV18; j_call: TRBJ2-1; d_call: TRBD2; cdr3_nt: TGTGCCAGCTCACATCCGGGACTAGCGGGATGGGAGCAGTTCTTC; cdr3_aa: CASSHPGLAGWEQFF
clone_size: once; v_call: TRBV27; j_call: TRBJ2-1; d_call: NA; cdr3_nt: TGTGCCAGCAGTCCCTCCGAGAAGGCACATGAGCAGTTCTTC; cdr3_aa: CASSPSEKAHEQFF
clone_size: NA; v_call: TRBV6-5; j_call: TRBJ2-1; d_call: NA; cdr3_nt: TGTGCCAGCAGTTACAGGGACGGGGTCTACAATGAGCAGTTCTTC; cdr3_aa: CASSYRDGVYNEQFF
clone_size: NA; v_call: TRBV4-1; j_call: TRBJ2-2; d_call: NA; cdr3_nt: TGCGCCAGCAGCCCCGCCCCGGGGGCAGAAGTACACGGGGAGCTGTTTTTT; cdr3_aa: CASSPAPGAEVHGELFF
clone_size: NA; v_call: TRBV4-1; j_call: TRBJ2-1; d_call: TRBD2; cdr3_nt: TGCGCCAGCAGCCAACAGGCACTAGCGGGATACAGCGGTGAGCAGTTCTTC; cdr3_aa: CASSQQALAGYSGEQFF
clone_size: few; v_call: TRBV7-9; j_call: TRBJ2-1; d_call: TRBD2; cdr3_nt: TGTGCCAGCAGCATAATGACTAGCGGGGAAGATGAGCAGTTCTTC; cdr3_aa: CASSIMTSGEDEQFF
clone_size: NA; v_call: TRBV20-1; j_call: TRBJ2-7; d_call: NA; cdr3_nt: TGCAGTGCACCTCTCGCGGGGCCGACAACTACCTACGAGCAGTACTTC; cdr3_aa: CSAPLAGPTTTYEQYF
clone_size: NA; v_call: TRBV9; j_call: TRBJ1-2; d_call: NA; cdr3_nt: TGTGCCAGCAGCGCCCTGCCAGGGACTAAGGCCCGTAACTATGGCTACACCTTC; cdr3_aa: CASSALPGTKARNYGYTF
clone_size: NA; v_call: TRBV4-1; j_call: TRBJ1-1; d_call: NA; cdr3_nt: TGCGCCAGCAGCCAAGAGGTGGCGGGAGCGCGGGCTTTCTTT; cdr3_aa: CASSQEVAGARAFF
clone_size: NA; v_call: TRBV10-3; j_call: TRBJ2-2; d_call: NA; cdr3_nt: TGTGCCATCAGTGAGTCCCCGGAGGGGGAGCTGTTTTTT; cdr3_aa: CAISESPEGELFF
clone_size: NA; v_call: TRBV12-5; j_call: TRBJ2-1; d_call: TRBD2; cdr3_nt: TGTGCTAGTGGTTTGGCAGGGACTAGCGGGAGAACCTACAATGAGCAGTTCTTC; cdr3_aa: CASGLAGTSGRTYNEQFF
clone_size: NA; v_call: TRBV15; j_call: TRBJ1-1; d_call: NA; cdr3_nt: TGTGCCACCAGCAGAGATCCGGCGGGGCGGGGTACTGAAGCTTTCTTT; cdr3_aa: CATSRDPAGRGTEAFF
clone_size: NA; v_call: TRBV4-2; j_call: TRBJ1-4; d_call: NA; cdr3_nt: TGTGCCAGCAGCCAAAGTGGGGGGTGGGGAGGGGAAAAACTGTTTTTT; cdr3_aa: CASSQSGGWGGEKLFF
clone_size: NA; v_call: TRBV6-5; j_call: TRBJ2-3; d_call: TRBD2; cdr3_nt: TGTGCCAGCACCCTCTATTCCGGGGGGGATACGCAGTATTTT; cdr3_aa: CASTLYSGGDTQYF
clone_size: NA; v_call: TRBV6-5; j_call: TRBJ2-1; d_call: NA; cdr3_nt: TGTGCCAGCAGTTATGGTGGCTCCAATGAGCAGTTCTTC; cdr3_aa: CASSYGGSNEQFF
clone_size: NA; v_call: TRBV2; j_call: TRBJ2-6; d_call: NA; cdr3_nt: TGTGCCAGCAGTTCGACAGCTGGGGCCAACGTCCTGACTTTC; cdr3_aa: CASSSTAGANVLTF
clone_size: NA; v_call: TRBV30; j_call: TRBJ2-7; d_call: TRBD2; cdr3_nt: TGTGCCTGGACCCCAGGGACTATTTACGTGGAGCAGTACTTC; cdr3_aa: CAWTPGTIYVEQYF
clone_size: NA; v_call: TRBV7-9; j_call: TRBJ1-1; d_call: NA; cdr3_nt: TGTGCCAGCAGAGACATAGCAAATCAGAGGGGGTCTGAAGCTTTCTTT; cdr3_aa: CASRDIANQRGSEAFF
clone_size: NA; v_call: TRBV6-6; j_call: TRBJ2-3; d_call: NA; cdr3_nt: TGTGCCAGCAGTTACTCCCGGGACAATCCAGATACGCAGTATTTT; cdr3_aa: CASSYSRDNPDTQYF
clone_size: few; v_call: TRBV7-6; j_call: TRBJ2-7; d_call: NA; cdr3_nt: TGTGCCAGCAGCGAACAACTGGGCTCCTACGAGCAGTACTTC; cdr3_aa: CASSEQLGSYEQYF
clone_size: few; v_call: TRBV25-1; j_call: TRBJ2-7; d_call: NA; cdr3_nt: TGTGCCAGCAGTGAAACTGAACGAAGTGGGAGCTCCTACGAGCAGTACTTC; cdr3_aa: CASSETERSGSSYEQYF